This TCR beta chain was observed in a study of tumor-infiltrating lymphocytes in glioblastoma multiforme. The CDR3 length is 14 residues. Germline V gene sequence: CDR1 DFQATT, CDR2 SNEGSKA (reference sequence). TCRB libraries came from RNA via three nested multiplex PCR rounds. TCRdb used MiXCR to reprocess the multiplex PCR reads, holding one entry per CDR3 protein. This repertoire shows about 32,000 distinct CDR3 sequences, about 58% found once; its top ten account for 33%. A remark on this clonotype: One junction end disagrees with the germline gene, perhaps due to a read error.

V gene TRBV20-1 combines with J gene TRBJ1-2; 7 nucleotides match TRBD1. The sequence was obtained from a male donor with glioblastoma. Sequencing input: brain tumor tissue. The CDR3 spells CSVRRDSVNYGYIF. CDR3 bases: TGCAGTGTTAGGAGGGACAGTGTTAACTATGGCTACATCTTC.